The clone carrying this T cell receptor beta chain occurred a few times. Its antigen remains unidentified. TCRdb used MiXCR to reprocess the 5' RACE reads, holding one entry per CDR3 protein. The top ten hold about 15% of the sample, which has roughly 520,000 distinct CDR3 sequences, just over 20% seen once. The CDR3 loop spans 14 amino acids. Trimming at V came to 6 bases and at J to 2 bases, leaving 4 bases not matched to a gene. Germline values: CDR1 SGHTA, CDR2 FQGNSA. This record comes from a study of T cells after yellow fever vaccination. As for the study in general: Those fractions that held only low numbers of cells were prepared using the SMART-Seq v4 Ultra Low Input RNA kit.

Study results and limitations: Researchers noted that a small share of clonotypes showed up in both CD4 and CD8 compartments. The bulk population could contribute abundant contaminating clonotypes to FACS-sorted repertoires. The booster saw the reappearance of most primary-vaccination clones (approximately 97% CD4, around 90% CD8).

The TCR comes from a man aged 18 to 30 who received the YFV17D yellow fever vaccine. The chain carries TRBV7-2 and TRBJ2-1; the match to TRBD2 covers 7 bases. Sequenced here: PBMCs, sampled less than 25 days after the first yellow fever vaccination. CDR3 nucleotides: TGTGCCAGCAGATGGGCGGGGGCCTACAATGAGCAGTTCTTC. Translated: CASRWAGAYNEQFF.